Listed here are 10 T cell receptor beta chains from one sample, sequenced in a study of blood T cell repertoires in COVID-19. Data came from immunoSEQ multiplex PCR; TCRdb stores just in-frame clones and leaves some out. The profile covers 200,000 to 250,000 clones, with 80% to 90% appearing a single time and roughly 14% taken by the ten largest. The sequencing input was PBMCs or T cells enriched from blood (not recorded which). These receptors were taken from a woman aged 45-59 years with acute COVID-19.

This chain joins TRBV28 and TRBJ1-1; no reliable D call. V gave up 8 bases and J gave up 0 bases, with 7 bases separating them. CDR1 is MDHEN, CDR2 SYDVKM, per germline. The CDR3 contains 12 residues. The CDR3 DNA is TGTGCCAGCGGCTCGCTGAACACTGAAGCTTTCTTT. It translates to CASGSLNTEAFF.

This rearrangement joins TRBV3-1 (or the pseudogene TRBV3-2) to TRBJ1-5, with D possibly matching TRBD1 (5 bases). V shed 5 bases and J shed 1 base, with 9 bases lying between them. The CDR3 loop spans 14 amino acids. Germline CDR1 and CDR2: LGHDT and YNNKEL (reference sequence). The CDR3 is CASSGGGSNQPQHF. The CDR3 bases are TGTGCCAGCAGCGGGGGAGGGAGCAATCAGCCCCAGCATTTT.

This clone was detected only once. The junction differs from germline at one of its ends, possibly a read error. The rearrangement joins TRBV7-2 to TRBJ2-2; 8 nucleotides agree with TRBD2. CDR3 length equals 16 residues. Germline V CDR1 and CDR2: SGHTA, FQGNSA. This chain's CDR3 is CASRLGAGGGTGELFF. Written as DNA, the CDR3 is TGTGCCAGCAGATTAGGGGCGGGAGGTGGCACCGGGGAGCTGTTTTTT.

The chain carries TRBV27 and TRBJ2-2; 7 positions agree with TRBD2. The CDR3 is 16 residues long. Germline V gene data show CDR1 as MNHEY and CDR2 as SMNVEV (reference sequence). The V segment lost 0 bases and the J segment 1 base; nucleotides outside the gene matches: 2. CDR3 nucleotides: TGTGCCAGCAGTTTATCTCCGGGGGGGAACACCGGGGAGCTGTTTTTT. This codes for CASSLSPGGNTGELFF.

The CDR3 coding sequence is TGTGCCTGGAGTGTACTAGCGGGGGAGACCCAGTACTTC. It is translated as CAWSVLAGETQYF. The rearrangement links TRBV30 to TRBJ2-5, with 10 bases identical to TRBD2. Germline V gene data show CDR1 as GTSNPN and CDR2 as SVGIG (reference sequence). The CDR3 loop spans 13 amino acids. The V gene end was trimmed by 0 bases and the J gene end by 5 bases; junction bases not matched to a gene: 0.

The chain uses TRBV2 and TRBJ1-4, with TRBD1 matching over 10 bases. The V and J ends lost 6 bases and 8 bases, in that order; junction bases with no gene match: 6. Per germline, CDR1 SNHLY and CDR2 FYNNEI. This CDR3 has 14 amino acids. Here the CDR3 reads CASSGDRGREKLFF. CDR3 bases: TGTGCCAGCAGCGGGGACAGGGGCAGGGAAAAACTGTTTTTT.

A note on this clone: This sample also contains other DNA sequences that code for the same CDR3. The V call is TRBV5-1, the J call TRBJ2-2, with TRBD2 matching over 7 bases. The V and J ends lost 2 bases and 4 bases, in that order; junction bases with no gene match: 5. This CDR3 spans 15 amino acids. Germline V CDR1 and CDR2: SGHRS, YFSETQ. The CDR3 reads CASSFQGGGTGELFF. The CDR3 nucleotides read TGCGCCAGCAGCTTCCAGGGCGGGGGCACCGGGGAGCTGTTTTTT.

The genes are TRBV4-1 and TRBJ2-7; TRBD2 matches 7 bases. With V trimmed by 1 base and J by 6 bases, 18 bases remained unmatched. This CDR3 is 18 amino acids long. Per germline, CDR1 MGHRA and CDR2 YSYEKL. The CDR3: CASSQGAAKRGPYGEQYF. In DNA, the CDR3 is TGCGCCAGCAGCCAAGGGGCTGCGAAGCGGGGACCCTATGGCGAGCAGTACTTC.

The V gene is TRBV27, the J gene TRBJ1-2; maybe TRBD1 (5 bases). This CDR3 comprises 13 residues. V shed 3 bases and J shed 6 bases, with 11 bases lying between them. Germline CDR1 reads MNHEY; CDR2 reads SMNVEV (reference sequence). The CDR3 loop is CASSFSRVDGYTF. CDR3 nucleotides: TGTGCCAGCAGTTTCAGCAGGGTCGATGGCTACACCTTC.

The chain couples TRBV6-5 to TRBJ2-2; D perhaps matches TRBD1 (5 bases). Germline CDR1 reads MNHEY; CDR2 reads SVGAGI. Trimming removed 6 bases at V and 1 base at J, with 9 bases between. The CDR3 has 14 amino acids. CDR3 sequence: CASSSRVNTGELFF. Here the CDR3 DNA reads TGTGCCAGCAGCTCCAGGGTGAACACCGGGGAGCTGTTTTTT.